The 6 T cell receptor beta chains below all came from one sample that was sequenced in a study of Graves' ophthalmopathy and Graves' hyperthyroidism. Beta-chain TCR CDR3 regions were amplified from RNA transcripts. The first-round RT-PCR employed HTBI primers together with the Qiagen OneStep RT-PCR kit. A multiplex PCR was then performed as the second round. TCRdb re-called the multiplex PCR reads with MiXCR, one entry per CDR3 protein. The table lists approximately 380,000 distinct CDR3 sequences, roughly 21% of them singletons. Sequenced input: peripheral blood. Receptor source: a woman aged 18-30 years with stable Graves' hyperthyroidism.

V usage is TRBV5-6 and J usage is TRBJ2-7; TRBD2 aligns across 10 bases. The CDR3 covers 15 residues. V shed 3 bases and J 2 bases; nucleotides not matched to a gene: 5. Germline V CDR1 and CDR2: SGHDT, YYEEEE. Here the CDR3 DNA reads TGTGCCAGCAGCTATATCACTAGCGGGGCCTACGAGCAGTACTTC. Protein product: CASSYITSGAYEQYF.

This clonotype was seen many times. V and J are TRBV2 and TRBJ2-5; the D gene is possibly TRBD1 (5 bases). The V gene's germline CDR1 is SNHLY and CDR2 FYNNEI. This CDR3 is built from 14 residues. Trimming shortened V by 8 bases and J by 4 bases, and 17 bases separated the two germline ends. The CDR3 DNA sequence: TGTGCCAGCTTGTTGACAGCCCTCGTAGAGACCCAGTACTTC. This encodes CASLLTALVETQYF.

This clonotype was seen only a few times. The genes are TRBV6-1 and TRBJ1-2; 7 positions match TRBD1. V shed 3 bases, J shed 5 bases, and the junction held 6 bases outside the gene matches. Germline V gene sequence: CDR1 MNHNS, CDR2 SASEGT. This CDR3 has 14 amino acids. This CDR3 is CASSDMTGIYGYTF. In DNA, the CDR3 is TGTGCCAGCAGTGACATGACAGGGATATATGGCTACACCTTC.

At least ten counts were recorded for this clonotype. This chain joins TRBV6-5 and TRBJ2-7; 8 nucleotides line up with TRBD1. The V gene end was trimmed by 2 bases and the J gene end by 4 bases; junction bases not matched to a gene: 4. CDR1 is MNHEY, CDR2 SVGAGI, per germline. CDR3 size: 14 residues. CDR3 sequence reads: CASSYRDRLYEQYF. The DNA for the CDR3 is TGTGCCAGCAGTTACCGGGACAGGCTATACGAGCAGTACTTC.

This clonotype showed up many times. The chain couples TRBV12-3 or TRBV12-4 to TRBJ2-2, with a weak D call TRBD2 (5 bases). Trimming took off 5 bases at V and 4 bases at J, with 11 bases between the two ends. The CDR3 consists of 14 residues. CDR3 amino acids: CASSPRGTTGELFF. The CDR3 bases are TGTGCCAGCAGTCCTCGGGGTACCACCGGGGAGCTGTTTTTT.

This clonotype was seen at least ten times. The chain recombines TRBV6-1 with TRBJ2-5; possible D gene TRBD1, 6 bases. The germline CDR1 and CDR2 sequences are MNHNS and SASEGT. Trimming removed 0 bases at V and 9 bases at J, with 17 bases between. This CDR3 is 15 amino acids long. The CDR3 nucleotides read TGTGCCAGCAGTGAAGCGCTTGGGGGTCCAGGGGCCCAGTACTTC. Its translation: CASSEALGGPGAQYF.